This is a list of T cell receptor beta chains from one sample in a study of Graves' ophthalmopathy and Graves' hyperthyroidism. TCRdb used MiXCR to reprocess the multiplex PCR reads, holding one entry per CDR3 protein. The table shows about 240,000 distinct CDR3 sequences, with 45% occurring only once. The sequenced sample consisted of peripheral blood. The receptor set was obtained from an adult man with Graves' ophthalmopathy. Each CDR3 is given without its conserved first and last residue.

j_call v_call cdr3_aa
TRBJ2-7 TRBV7-9 ASSLSTGSVEQY
TRBJ1-2 TRBV20-1 SASRGEVNYGYT
TRBJ2-2 TRBV19 ASSSILPTGLTGELF
TRBJ2-6 TRBV5-6 ASSGGQGFSGANVLT
TRBJ2-3 TRBV10-2 ASSWTSGTDTQY
TRBJ2-5 TRBV11-2 ASGLSGGAQETQY
TRBJ1-5 TRBV6-5 ASQGENQPQH
TRBJ2-7 TRBV5-8 ASSVTQGISRFWY
TRBJ1-3 TRBV20-1 SARPQGKAGNTIY
TRBJ1-2 TRBV7-9 ASRSLTNYGYT
TRBJ1-1 TRBV20-1 SARAGGGTEAF
TRBJ2-5 TRBV24-1 ATSATAIGKETQY
TRBJ1-4 TRBV9 ASSAQIGTNEKLF
TRBJ1-5 TRBV7-8 ASSFGTGTGDQPQH
TRBJ2-5 TRBV6-5 ASSLIPQETQY
TRBJ2-7 TRBV24-1 ATSDRRDRGHEQY
TRBJ1-2 TRBV19 ASSIYRTGRTNYGYT
TRBJ2-7 TRBV12-3/TRBV12-4 ASSEGPSYEQY
TRBJ2-5 TRBV20-1 SAKRGLAGSETQY
NA TRBV5-8 ASSMPRDPVAAGGFQETQY
TRBJ1-5 TRBV29-1 SVADRAEQPQH
TRBJ1-4 TRBV12-3/TRBV12-4 ASTQTHSNEKLF
TRBJ1-6 TRBV12-3/TRBV12-4 ASTTIRDSPLH
TRBJ1-2 TRBV19 ASSTRERYGYT
TRBJ2-5 TRBV7-8 ASSSLRDYQETQY